The 14 T cell receptor beta chains listed next were all sequenced from one sample in a study of T cell responses to AZD1222 COVID-19 vaccine. TCRdb keeps only in-frame clones here, not all; method: immunoSEQ multiplex PCR. The data contain under 50,000 clones, about 87% of them singletons. The input for sequencing was peripheral blood, taken 28 days after the second AZD1222 dose. The receptors come from an adult who received the AZD1222 COVID-19 vaccine.

The chain carries TRBV4-1 and TRBJ1-2; no clear D gene. Germline V gene sequence: CDR1 MGHRA, CDR2 YSYEKL. The CDR3 runs 13 residues. The germline V and J ends were trimmed by 1 base and 8 bases, with 11 bases remaining between them. CDR3 DNA sequence: TGCGCCAGCAGCCAAGGCGAGGGTATGGGCTACACCTTC. Translation gives CASSQGEGMGYTF.

The gene calls are TRBV7-3 and TRBJ2-1, with 8 bases lining up with TRBD2. The CDR3 covers 15 residues. Looked up from germline, CDR1 is SGHTA and CDR2 is FQGTGA. Losses at the gene ends were 5 bases for V and 2 bases for J; bases not matched to a gene: 5. CDR3 sequence reads: CASSGAGVTYNEQFF. In DNA, the CDR3 is TGTGCCAGCAGCGGAGCGGGAGTAACCTACAATGAGCAGTTCTTC.

This chain connects TRBV6-5 to TRBJ1-1; D gene unclear. Deletions cut 8 bases from V and 0 bases from J, with 4 bases between. Germline lookup yields CDR1 MNHEY and CDR2 SVGAGI. The CDR3 extends over 11 amino acids. CDR3 sequence reads: CASRMNTEAFF. The CDR3 DNA is TGTGCCAGCCGCATGAACACTGAAGCTTTCTTT.

The rearrangement links TRBV5-1 to TRBJ1-5, with 7 bases fitting TRBD1. This CDR3 has 15 amino acids. Germline trimming cut 1 base from V and 6 bases from J; bases unmatched to any gene: 7. Germline V CDR1 and CDR2: SGHRS, YFSETQ. CDR3 residues: CASSLFRGEAQPQHF. CDR3 DNA sequence: TGCGCCAGCAGCTTGTTCAGGGGGGAAGCTCAGCCCCAGCATTTT.

The chain links TRBV3-1 (or the pseudogene TRBV3-2) to TRBJ2-6; D not certain. CDR3 length: 16 amino acids. V was trimmed by 1 base and J by 3 bases, leaving 10 bases between them. From germline, CDR1 is LGHDT and CDR2 YNNKEL (reference sequence). The CDR3 spells CASSQGGGVGANVLTF. Here the CDR3 DNA reads TGTGCCAGCAGCCAAGGTGGTGGAGTTGGGGCCAACGTCCTGACTTTC.

This sequence joins TRBV10-3 and TRBJ2-1; tentatively, D is TRBD1 or TRBD2 (6 bases each). This CDR3 comprises 13 residues. Trimming left V 11 bases short and J 5 bases short, with 16 bases between. The germline CDR1 and CDR2 sequences are ENHRY and SYGVKD. In DNA form, the CDR3 reads TGTGCCTCCTCCGGGGGCGGAAACAATGAGCAGTTCTTC. Residues: CASSGGGNNEQFF.

In DNA, the CDR3 is TGCAGTGCGTCGTACTACGAGCAGTACTTC. Its protein is CSASYYEQYF. This rearrangement joins TRBV20-1 to TRBJ2-7, with D unresolved. Trimming pared 6 bases from V and 3 bases from J, leaving 6 bases between. The CDR3 is 10 residues long. The germline V gene has CDR1 DFQATT and CDR2 SNEGSKA (reference sequence).

V and J are TRBV7-2 and TRBJ2-2; D call uncertain. The CDR3 spans 16 residues. CDR1 and CDR2 (germline): SGHTA, FQGNSA. V was clipped by 5 bases and J by 0 bases, with 13 bases between them. The CDR3 DNA is TGTGCCAGCAGCCGGCCTCTGGGGACGAACACCGGGGAGCTGTTTTTT. Translation gives CASSRPLGTNTGELFF.

The CDR3 is CASSPLQGGSSTDTQYF. The DNA for the CDR3 is TGCGCCAGCAGCCCCCTACAGGGGGGATCTAGCACAGATACGCAGTATTTT. The chain couples TRBV5-1 to TRBJ2-3, with 8 positions matching TRBD1. J lost 0 bases, V lost 4 bases, and 10 bases had no gene match. CDR3 size: 17 residues. Germline CDR1 reads SGHRS; CDR2 reads YFSETQ.

V gene TRBV20-1 combines with J gene TRBJ1-2; D is unresolved. Germline assignment: CDR1 DFQATT and CDR2 SNEGSKA (reference sequence). V shed 3 bases and J shed 8 bases, with 19 bases lying between them. This CDR3 has 14 amino acids. CDR3 bases: TGCAGTGCTAGTACTCCTCTTGGGTTAAAAGGCTACACCTTC. This sequence encodes CSASTPLGLKGYTF.

This clone has only one observation. For the CDR3, the DNA is TGTGCCAGCAGTTTATACCCACTGCGGGGACAGGGGGAGACCCAGTACTTC. Translated: CASSLYPLRGQGETQYF. This chain uses TRBV28 with TRBJ2-5; 10 bases agree with TRBD1. CDR1 MDHEN and CDR2 SYDVKM come from the germline V gene. Losses at the gene ends were 1 base for V and 5 bases for J; bases not matched to a gene: 10. The CDR3 is 17 residues long.

V is TRBV7-9 and J is TRBJ2-7, with D perhaps matching TRBD1 (6 bases). Between the trimmed V and J ends, which lost 4 bases and 9 bases, there was a span of 22 bases. CDR3 length: 15 amino acids. CDR1 is SEHNR and CDR2 is FQNEAQ in the germline V gene (reference sequence). This CDR3 reads CASSSRDTLLNVQYF. The DNA for the CDR3 is TGTGCCAGCAGCTCTCGGGACACCCTCTTGAATGTGCAGTACTTC.

The rearrangement links TRBV10-2 to TRBJ2-7; D tentatively fits TRBD1 or TRBD2 (5 bases each). V was clipped by 6 bases and J by 2 bases, with 14 bases between them. Germline-derived CDR1 and CDR2 are WSHSY and SAAADI. CDR3 size: 14 residues. The CDR3 protein is CASSPGTGTYEQYF. CDR3 coding DNA: TGCGCCAGCAGCCCCGGGACGGGAACCTACGAGCAGTACTTC.

The chain uses TRBV5-1 and TRBJ1-1; D may be TRBD1 (6 bases). Looked up from germline, CDR1 is SGHRS and CDR2 is YFSETQ. Between the trimmed V and J ends, which lost 2 bases and 0 bases, there was a span of 14 bases. This CDR3 has 16 residues. CDR3 nucleotides: TGCGCCAGCAGCTTACTATTGACAGGAATGAACACTGAAGCTTTCTTT. This gives the protein CASSLLLTGMNTEAFF.